This T cell receptor beta chain was observed in a study of T cells in Graves' hyperthyroidism and ophthalmopathy. The V segment lost 8 bases and the J segment 2 bases; nucleotides outside the gene matches: 5. Germline V gene sequence: CDR1 LNHNV, CDR2 YYDKDF (reference sequence). CDR3 size: 13 residues. From RNA transcripts, TCR beta CDR3 regions were amplified. The TCR CDR3 was amplified in a first-round RT-PCR using the HTBI primer set. From the multiplex PCR reads, TCRdb called clonotypes with MiXCR, one entry per CDR3 protein. The table has around 540,000 distinct CDR3 sequences, about 45% seen once. Patients having uncontrolled infection, another autoimmune disease, pregnancy or lactation were not included.

The TCR was taken from a woman between 18 and 29 years old with Graves' hyperthyroidism. Sequences were obtained from peripheral blood or thyroid tissue (not recorded which). The chain uses TRBV15 and TRBJ1-1, with TRBD1 identical over 7 bases. The CDR3 coding sequence is TGTGCCACCCGCCAGGGGGATAACACTGAAGCTTTCTTT. This gives the protein CATRQGDNTEAFF.